The 31 T cell receptor beta chains below all came from one sample that was sequenced in a study of T cell changes during pregnancy in multiple sclerosis. Repertoires were generated with immunoSEQ multiplex PCR, while TCRdb's copy carries only in-frame clones and drops some. The sample holds tens of thousands of clones, roughly nine tenths seen once. The starting material was peripheral blood, obtained in the first trimester of pregnancy. The receptors were gathered from a female donor in good health, enrolled as a control in a pregnancy study.

This chain connects TRBV19 to TRBJ2-7; tentatively, D is TRBD1 (6 bases). The V gene's germline CDR1 is LNHDA and CDR2 SQIVND (reference sequence). The CDR3 sequence is 15 residues long. Trimming removed 5 bases from V and 3 bases from J, with 17 bases in between. The CDR3: CASSLVGDNSYEQYF. CDR3 sequence (DNA): TGTGCCAGTAGTCTCGTCGGGGACAATAGCTACGAGCAGTACTTC. The full variable domain, with the rest looked up from reference TRBV19 and TRBJ2-7, is DGGITQSPKYLFRKEGQNVTLSCEQNLNHDAMYWYRQDPGQGLRLIYYSQIVNDFQKGDIAEGYSVSREKKESFPLTVTSAQKNPTAFYLCASSLVGDNSYEQYFGPGTRLTVT.

J is TRBJ2-3 and V is TRBV6-4; 9 nucleotides line up with TRBD2. Germline V lookup: CDR1 MRHNA, CDR2 SNTAGT. This CDR3 comprises 15 residues. V lost 4 bases and J lost 2; bases outside the gene matches: 4. The CDR3 sequence is CASSAASGVTDTQYF. CDR3 DNA sequence: TGTGCCAGCAGTGCCGCTAGCGGGGTCACAGATACGCAGTATTTT.

The chain couples TRBV2 to TRBJ1-2; D may be TRBD1 (5 bases). Trimming shortened V by 5 bases and J by 2 bases, and 18 bases separated the two germline ends. Germline V gives CDR1 SNHLY, CDR2 FYNNEI. The CDR3 has 16 amino acids. The CDR3 bases are TGTGCCAGCAGTTATAGGAGGGGCCGGATAAACTATGGCTACACCTTC. Its translation: CASSYRRGRINYGYTF.

J is TRBJ2-7 and V is TRBV5-4; TRBD2 aligns across 13 bases. The CDR3 is 18 amino acids. Trimming took 4 bases from V and 5 from J; bases not matched to a gene: 15. The germline V gene has CDR1 SGHNT and CDR2 YYREEE (reference sequence). The CDR3 DNA sequence: TGTGCCAGCAGCCCAGAGGGACTAGCGGGATTACTGGGACACGAGCAGTACTTC. Translating gives CASSPEGLAGLLGHEQYF.

V is TRBV19 and J is TRBJ2-1; weak D call: TRBD2 (6 bases). Trimming shortened V by 3 bases and J by 8 bases, and 11 bases separated the two germline ends. Germline CDR1 is LNHDA and CDR2 is SQIVND (reference sequence). The CDR3 covers 13 residues. The DNA for the CDR3 is TGTGCCAGTAGTATGGAGGGGTCAGATGAGCAGTTCTTC. Protein sequence: CASSMEGSDEQFF.

The V call is TRBV9, the J call TRBJ2-1; 9 nucleotides align to TRBD1. The ends lost 2 bases at V and 2 bases at J; junction bases unmatched: 5. This CDR3 region has 16 residues. Germline-derived CDR1 and CDR2 are SGDLS and YYNGEE. For the CDR3, the DNA is TGTGCCAGCAGCGTTAGGACAGGGGAGACCTACAATGAGCAGTTCTTC. As protein: CASSVRTGETYNEQFF. The whole variable domain, filled in from reference TRBV9 and TRBJ2-1, reads DSGVTQTPKHLITATGQRVTLRCSPRSGDLSVYWYQQSLDQGLQFLIQYYNGEERAKGNILERFSAQQFPDLHSELNLSSLELGDSALYFCASSVRTGETYNEQFFGPGTRLTVL.

The chain combines TRBV7-6 with TRBJ2-6; D perhaps matches TRBD1 (6 bases). Trimming pared 5 bases from V and 4 bases from J, leaving 18 bases between. This CDR3 is 17 amino acids long. Germline assignment: CDR1 SGHVS and CDR2 FNYEAQ. CDR3 nucleotides: TGTGCCAGCAGCCGTCCCGGGACACTGGAGGGGGCCAACGTCCTGACTTTC. Amino acids: CASSRPGTLEGANVLTF.

The chain uses TRBV7-2 and TRBJ1-5, with TRBD1 matching over 8 bases. J lost 7 bases, V lost 3 bases, and 5 bases had no gene match. This CDR3 comprises 14 residues. In germline, CDR1 is SGHTA, CDR2 FQGNSA. CDR3 sequence (DNA): TGTGCCAGCAGCTTTCAGGGGGCGGGGCAGCCCCAGCATTTT. It translates to CASSFQGAGQPQHF.

This chain uses TRBV7-6 with TRBJ2-1; perhaps TRBD2 as D (5 bases). Germline CDR1 reads SGHVS; CDR2 reads FNYEAQ. This CDR3 is built from 14 residues. Trimming stripped 6 bases from V and 6 bases from J, with 15 bases between. CDR3 bases: TGTGCCAGCAGTCCTCGGGATTCGGGCAATGAGCAGTTCTTC. Its protein product is CASSPRDSGNEQFF. Complete variable domain (other parts from reference TRBV7-6 and TRBJ2-1): GAGVSQSPRYKVTKRGQDVALRCDPISGHVSLYWYRQALGQGPEFLTYFNYEAQQDKSGLPNDRFSAERPEGSISTLTIQRTEQRDSAMYRCASSPRDSGNEQFFGPGTRLTVL.

This chain links TRBV9 with TRBJ2-1; 8 bases map to TRBD1. This CDR3 is 18 amino acids long. V shed 3 bases, J shed 0 bases, and the junction held 11 bases outside the gene matches. From germline, CDR1 is SGDLS and CDR2 YYNGEE. Here the CDR3 reads CASSDRDRRWSSYNEQFF. CDR3 nucleotide sequence: TGTGCCAGCAGCGACCGGGACAGGAGATGGAGCTCCTACAATGAGCAGTTCTTC.

The genes are TRBV10-1 and TRBJ2-7; TRBD2 agrees at 12 bases. The germline V gene has CDR1 WNHNN and CDR2 SYGVQD (reference sequence). CDR3 length equals 16 residues. V shed 7 bases and J 1 base; nucleotides not matched to a gene: 8. Written as DNA, the CDR3 is TGCGCCAGCAACGGACTAGCGGGGATGTCTTCCTACGAGCAGTACTTC. The encoded protein is CASNGLAGMSSYEQYF.

The chain links TRBV4-3 to TRBJ2-7; TRBD1 might be the D (5 bases). The CDR3 loop spans 10 amino acids. V lost 4 bases and J lost 9, with 7 bases in between. CDR1 and CDR2 from the germline V gene are LGHNA and YSLEER. Written as DNA, the CDR3 is TGCGCCAGCAGCCCCAGGGTGCAGTACTTC. Its translation: CASSPRVQYF.

J is TRBJ2-3 and V is TRBV7-3, with 8 nucleotides matching TRBD2. The V and J ends lost 5 bases and 0 bases, in that order; junction bases with no gene match: 10. The CDR3 sequence is 17 residues long. Germline lookup yields CDR1 SGHTA and CDR2 FQGTGA. The CDR3 bases are TGTGCCAGCAGCCCCCGCGGTAGCGGGGTAAGCACAGATACGCAGTATTTT. Translated: CASSPRGSGVSTDTQYF.

The chain recombines TRBV28 with TRBJ2-2; D might be TRBD2 (6 bases). Trimming took off 6 bases at V and 4 bases at J, with 12 bases between the two ends. The CDR3 contains 14 residues. Germline CDR1 and CDR2: MDHEN and SYDVKM. The CDR3 DNA reads TGTGCCAGCAGACCTTCCGGGGGCACCGGGGAGCTGTTTTTT. Encoded protein: CASRPSGGTGELFF.

V is TRBV10-3 and J is TRBJ2-5, with a tentative D call TRBD1 (6 bases). CDR3 length: 16 amino acids. Germline values: CDR1 ENHRY, CDR2 SYGVKD. Trimming took 4 bases from V and 0 from J, leaving 15 bases between them. The CDR3 coding sequence is TGTGCCATCAGTGCGCTTAGGGGGTCGTACCAAGAGACCCAGTACTTC. As protein: CAISALRGSYQETQYF.

V is TRBV7-2 and J is TRBJ2-7, with a tentative D call TRBD2 (7 bases). CDR3 length: 15 amino acids. With 7 bases removed from V and 0 bases from J, the gap between germline ends came to 16 bases. Germline CDR1 SGHTA, CDR2 FQGNSA. Here the CDR3 DNA reads TGTGCCAGCACCCCTTGGGGGGGGGCCTCCTACGAGCAGTACTTC. It encodes CASTPWGGASYEQYF. The variable domain in full, with the rest retrieved from reference TRBV7-2 and TRBJ2-7, is GAGVSQSPSNKVTEKGKDVELRCDPISGHTALYWYRQSLGQGLEFLIYFQGNSAPDKSGLPSDRFSAERTGGSVSTLTIQRTQQEDSAVYLCASTPWGGASYEQYFGPGTRLTVT.

CDR3 in DNA: TGTGCCAGCAGCTATGACAGGGGGCTGGTAGCTTTCTTT. As protein: CASSYDRGLVAFF. V is TRBV5-4 and J is TRBJ1-1, with 10 bases identical to TRBD1. Germline V gene data show CDR1 as SGHNT and CDR2 as YYREEE (reference sequence). Trimming at V came to 3 bases and at J to 10 bases, leaving 6 bases not matched to a gene. The CDR3 is 13 amino acids.

V and J are TRBV19 and TRBJ2-7; a weak D match, TRBD1 (6 bases). In germline, CDR1 is LNHDA, CDR2 SQIVND (reference sequence). The CDR3 runs to 12 residues. V lost 5 bases and J lost 5, with 10 bases in between. The CDR3: CASSRTVNEQYF. The CDR3 bases are TGTGCCAGTAGTCGGACAGTAAACGAGCAGTACTTC. The complete variable domain, with remaining parts taken from reference TRBV19 and TRBJ2-7, reads DGGITQSPKYLFRKEGQNVTLSCEQNLNHDAMYWYRQDPGQGLRLIYYSQIVNDFQKGDIAEGYSVSREKKESFPLTVTSAQKNPTAFYLCASSRTVNEQYFGPGTRLTVT.

CDR3 nucleotides: TGTGCCAGCAGTGAAGCTGTCTACCTCTCTGGAAACACCATATATTTT. It specifies CASSEAVYLSGNTIYF. The gene calls are TRBV6-1 and TRBJ1-3; unclear D gene. The CDR3 is made up of 16 amino acids. Trimming removed 0 bases from V and 0 bases from J, with 9 bases in between. Germline CDR1 MNHNS, CDR2 SASEGT.

The chain carries TRBV4-2 and TRBJ2-7; D ambiguous. CDR1 is LGHNA, CDR2 YNFKEQ, per germline. The ends were cut back, 4 bases at V and 0 bases at J, with 10 bases in the middle. CDR3 length equals 14 residues. This CDR3 is CASSPSRSSYEQYF. CDR3 nucleotides: TGTGCCAGCAGCCCCTCAAGGAGCTCCTACGAGCAGTACTTC.

The chain couples TRBV6-6 to TRBJ1-4; D gene unclear. This CDR3 comprises 15 residues. The ends were cut back, 6 bases at V and 7 bases at J, with 18 bases in the middle. Germline CDR1 MNHNY, CDR2 SVGAGI (reference sequence). DNA of the CDR3: TGTGCCAGCAGCTTCTCCGGTACAGAGGGTGAAAAACTGTTTTTT. The encoded protein is CASSFSGTEGEKLFF.

The V and J genes are TRBV12-5 and TRBJ1-2; D is possibly TRBD1 (5 bases). Germline V gives CDR1 LGHNT, CDR2 FRNRAP. V lost 6 bases and J 0 bases, leaving 5 bases between the germline ends. The CDR3 runs 12 residues. CDR3 residues: CASGQANYGYTF. The CDR3 region has the DNA TGTGCTAGTGGACAGGCTAACTATGGCTACACCTTC.

The rearrangement joins TRBV7-2 to TRBJ2-7, with D possibly being TRBD1 (6 bases). Trimming cost V 1 base and J 1 base, with 11 bases left between them. In germline, CDR1 is SGHTA, CDR2 FQGNSA. The CDR3 is made up of 15 amino acids. This CDR3 is CASSLGTVPSYEQYF. CDR3 sequence (DNA): TGTGCCAGCAGCTTAGGGACAGTCCCTTCCTACGAGCAGTACTTC.

The rearrangement links TRBV27 to TRBJ2-3, with a weak D call TRBD2 (5 bases). Germline CDR1 and CDR2: MNHEY and SMNVEV (reference sequence). V lost 4 bases and J 0 bases, leaving 8 bases between the germline ends. The CDR3 consists of 14 residues. The CDR3 bases are TGTGCCAGCAGTTCCTGGACTAGCACAGATACGCAGTATTTT. It specifies CASSSWTSTDTQYF.

V and J are TRBV5-1 and TRBJ2-1; 9 positions match TRBD2. CDR1 is SGHRS and CDR2 is YFSETQ in the germline V gene. Trimming cost V 1 base and J 9 bases; bases outside gene matches: 8. This CDR3 spans 15 amino acids. The CDR3 spells CASSLSGTSPLEQFF. DNA for the CDR3: TGCGCCAGCAGCTTGTCGGGGACTAGCCCCCTTGAGCAGTTCTTC.

The chain employs TRBV19 and TRBJ1-4, with 7 bases lining up with TRBD1. The CDR3 totals 15 residues. Germline CDR1 and CDR2: LNHDA and SQIVND (reference sequence). Trimming at V came to 7 bases and at J to 8 bases, leaving 13 bases not matched to a gene. The chain's CDR3 is CASKPAGGIWEKLFF. CDR3 sequence (DNA): TGTGCCAGTAAACCAGCAGGGGGAATATGGGAAAAACTGTTTTTT. The full variable domain, with the rest looked up from reference TRBV19 and TRBJ1-4, is DGGITQSPKYLFRKEGQNVTLSCEQNLNHDAMYWYRQDPGQGLRLIYYSQIVNDFQKGDIAEGYSVSREKKESFPLTVTSAQKNPTAFYLCASKPAGGIWEKLFFGSGTQLSVL.

This clone was recorded a few times. The chain uses TRBV12-5 and TRBJ1-3, with TRBD1 identical over 7 bases. Per germline, CDR1 LGHNT and CDR2 FRNRAP. The CDR3 is made up of 17 amino acids. The trim removed 6 bases at V and 4 bases at J, leaving 15 bases unmatched. CDR3 coding DNA: TGTGCTAGTGGCCGCCAGGTGGCAGGGGGTTCCGGAAACACCATATATTTT. Amino acid sequence: CASGRQVAGGSGNTIYF.

The chain recombines TRBV6-5 with TRBJ1-1; 7 bases line up with TRBD1. Trimming removed 4 bases from V and 4 bases from J; junction bases left unmatched: 6. The germline V gene has CDR1 MNHEY and CDR2 SVGAGI. The CDR3 spans 14 residues. The CDR3 loop is CASSSRQGGTEAFF. In nucleotides, the CDR3 is TGTGCCAGCAGTTCCCGACAGGGCGGCACTGAAGCTTTCTTT.

This clone is a singleton in its sample. Here the CDR3 DNA reads TGCGCCAGCAGCCTACCGGGACAGGGGAGCACAGATACGCAGTATTTT. It codes for CASSLPGQGSTDTQYF. The chain uses TRBV5-1 and TRBJ2-3; 10 nucleotides match TRBD1. The CDR3 runs 16 residues. The junction had 5 bases not matched to a gene; V was cut back by 4 bases and J by 0 bases. Germline CDR1 reads SGHRS; CDR2 reads YFSETQ.

The chain is built from TRBV7-9 and TRBJ2-7; the match to TRBD2 covers 8 bases. The CDR3 totals 14 residues. Trimming took 8 bases from V and 7 from J; bases not matched to a gene: 13. Per germline, CDR1 SEHNR and CDR2 FQNEAQ (reference sequence). The CDR3 DNA sequence: TGTGCCAGCGGCGAAGGCGGGAGGCCACGGGAGCAGTACTTC. Protein: CASGEGGRPREQYF.

The CDR3 DNA sequence: TGTGCCAGCAGTTGGGACAGGGATCAGCCCCAGCATTTT. The encoded protein is CASSWDRDQPQHF. This chain connects TRBV6-1 to TRBJ1-5; TRBD1 agrees at 9 bases. This CDR3 contains 13 residues. J was trimmed by 5 bases and V by 5 bases; bases with no gene match: 1. CDR1 and CDR2 from the germline V gene are MNHNS and SASEGT.